This section outlines one TCR beta chain sequence together with its context. Antigen: not known. This sample is part of a study of graft-versus-host responses after intestinal transplantation. Whole-study context: Among the recipients, all got anti-thymocyte globulin induction and then tacrolimus and steroids for around three years. Whole-study results and caveats: Allografts carried high graft-versus-host to host-versus-graft clonal ratios in patients having graft-donor T cell macrochimerism.

Sequencing used immunoSEQ multiplex PCR; TCRdb keeps in-frame clones, though not all of them. The table lists about 90,000 clones, approximately 89% of them singletons, with approximately 0.35% in the top ten. This TCR came from a human donor who was the organ donor for an intestinal transplant. The sequenced sample was unstimulated CD4+ T cells sorted from spleen or lymph node cells, obtained before transplant.

The CDR3 DNA reads TGTGCCACCAGCAGAGGTAAAATCCCATCCAGGACCTTC. Translated: CATSRGKIPSRTF. The V gene is TRBV15, the J gene TRBJ1-2, with unresolved D. In germline, CDR1 is LNHNV, CDR2 YYDKDF (reference sequence). The CDR3 covers 13 residues. Trimming shortened V by 1 base and J by 14 bases, and 17 bases separated the two germline ends.